The clone carrying this TCR beta chain was seen a few times. CDR1 and CDR2 (germline): SGHVS, FQNEAQ. Trimming stripped 2 bases from V and 4 bases from J, with 21 bases between. The length of the CDR3 is 17 residues. The data are from a study of cytomegalovirus exposure and HLA in healthy donors. Study information: HLA-typed donors were the source of 80 million to 90 million unique TCRs, which an early data release held.

The primer mix had 60 Vbeta and 13 Jbeta primers. Assay used: immunoSEQ multiplex PCR; TCRdb lists only in-frame clones, some missing. This table holds 250,000 to 350,000 clones, under 80% found once. The clonotype comes from a female donor in good health and CMV-seronegative. The material sequenced was PBMCs. The chain uses TRBV7-8 and TRBJ2-7; D is perhaps TRBD1 (6 bases). The DNA for the CDR3 is TGTGCCAGCAGCTTAAGGTGGGACCAGGGGCCCTCGTACGAGCAGTACTTC. Amino acids: CASSLRWDQGPSYEQYF. The entire variable domain, with the rest obtained from reference TRBV7-8 and TRBJ2-7, is as follows: GAGVSQSPRYKVAKRGQDVALRCDPISGHVSLFWYQQALGQGPEFLTYFQNEAQLDKSGLPSDRFFAERPEGSVSTLKIQRTQQEDSAVYLCASSLRWDQGPSYEQYFGPGTRLTVT.